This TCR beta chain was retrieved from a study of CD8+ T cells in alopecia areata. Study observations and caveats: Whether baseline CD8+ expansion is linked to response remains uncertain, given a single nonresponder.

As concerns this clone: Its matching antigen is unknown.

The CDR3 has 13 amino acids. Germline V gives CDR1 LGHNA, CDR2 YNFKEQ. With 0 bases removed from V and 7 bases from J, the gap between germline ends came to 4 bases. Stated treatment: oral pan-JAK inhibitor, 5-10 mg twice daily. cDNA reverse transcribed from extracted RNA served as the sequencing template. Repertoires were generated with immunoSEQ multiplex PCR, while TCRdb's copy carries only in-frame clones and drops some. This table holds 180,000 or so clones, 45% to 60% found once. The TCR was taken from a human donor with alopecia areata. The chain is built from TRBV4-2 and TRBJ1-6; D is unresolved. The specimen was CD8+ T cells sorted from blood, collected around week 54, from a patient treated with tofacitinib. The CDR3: CASSQDRNSPLHF. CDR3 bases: TGTGCCAGCAGCCAAGACAGAAATTCACCCCTCCACTTT.